These T cell receptor beta chains were read from a single sample in a study of OX40 agonist ivuxolimab in advanced cancers. Sequenced by immunoSEQ multiplex PCR; TCRdb stores in-frame clones only, minus some. The sample includes some 83,000 clones, 75% to 95% seen only once; the top ten take almost 8.5%. The sequencing here drew on CD4+ or CD8+ T cells sorted from blood, taken in a trial of the OX40 agonist ivuxolimab. These receptors all come from an adult with an advanced solid tumor such as melanoma, head and neck, liver or kidney cancer. Each CDR3 is given with its conserved first and last residue. Each record gives: clone size, D gene, V gene, J gene, CDR3 protein, CDR3 DNA. D genes are given only for firm matches. Part of the rows lack a size; the others show once, few, many or a class for expanded clones.

NA,NA,TRBV7-6,TRBJ2-1,CASSSMEWSYNEQFF,TGTGCCAGCAGCTCGATGGAGTGGTCCTACAATGAGCAGTTCTTC
once,NA,TRBV5-1,TRBJ2-3,CASSLAATGPYTDTQYF,TGCGCCAGCAGCTTGGCCGCGACAGGACCTTACACAGATACGCAGTATTTT
NA,TRBD1,TRBV28,TRBJ1-5,CASRRGREGQPQHF,TGTGCCAGCAGAAGGGGGCGGGAAGGTCAGCCCCAGCATTTT
once,NA,TRBV6-5,TRBJ2-2,CASGDGELFF,TGTGCCAGCGGGGACGGGGAGCTGTTTTTT
NA,NA,TRBV6-8,TRBJ2-7,CASTSCRVVYEQYF,TGTGCCAGCACCTCCTGTAGGGTAGTCTACGAGCAGTACTTC
few,NA,TRBV19,TRBJ1-5,CASSRTASSNQPQHF,TGTGCCAGTAGTAGGACAGCCTCGAGCAATCAGCCCCAGCATTTT
NA,NA,TRBV27,TRBJ1-2,CASSFSGTFSGYTF,TGTGCCAGCAGTTTTTCTGGTACTTTCTCTGGCTACACCTTC
NA,TRBD1,TRBV7-9,TRBJ1-1,CASSLGQGLNTEAFF,TGTGCCAGCAGCCTAGGACAGGGGCTGAACACTGAAGCTTTCTTT
NA,TRBD1,TRBV29-1,TRBJ1-1,CSVEDPATGENTEAFF,TGCAGCGTTGAAGATCCGGCGACAGGGGAGAACACTGAAGCTTTCTTT
NA,NA,TRBV28,TRBJ2-3,CASSLRGDWTDTQYF,TGTGCCAGCAGTTTAAGGGGGGATTGGACAGATACGCAGTATTTT
NA,TRBD1,TRBV29-1,TRBJ1-1,CSGQGQPNTEAFF,TGCAGCGGCCAGGGACAGCCGAACACTGAAGCTTTCTTT
NA,TRBD2,TRBV6-5,TRBJ2-1,CASSYNVAGGEQFF,TGTGCCAGCAGTTATAACGTAGCGGGAGGCGAGCAGTTCTTC
once,NA,TRBV10-2,TRBJ2-2,CASSDGVTVAGELFF,TGCGCCAGCAGTGACGGGGTAACGGTAGCCGGGGAGCTGTTTTTT
NA,NA,TRBV27,TRBJ1-5,CASSFGRVNQPQHF,TGTGCCAGCAGTTTCGGCAGGGTTAATCAGCCCCAGCATTTT
NA,NA,TRBV9,TRBJ2-6,CASSVNPLSSGANVLTF,TGTGCCAGCAGCGTAAACCCTCTGAGCTCTGGGGCCAACGTCCTGACTTTC
NA,TRBD1,TRBV2,TRBJ1-5,CASRTGGYSNQPQHF,TGTGCCAGCAGAACAGGGGGCTATAGCAATCAGCCCCAGCATTTT
NA,NA,TRBV6-5,TRBJ2-1,CASSYPGAYNEQFF,TGTGCCAGCAGTTACCCGGGAGCCTACAATGAGCAGTTCTTC
NA,NA,TRBV27,TRBJ1-1,CASSLFGGPNTEAFF,TGTGCCAGCAGTTTATTTGGAGGACCGAACACTGAAGCTTTCTTT
NA,TRBD1,TRBV30,TRBJ1-1,CAWDRENTEAFF,TGTGCCTGGGACAGGGAGAACACTGAAGCTTTCTTT
NA,NA,TRBV2,TRBJ1-4,CARGKVRPTNEKLFF,TGTGCCAGGGGAAAGGTGAGGCCCACTAATGAAAAACTGTTTTTT
NA,NA,TRBV4-2,TRBJ2-1,CASSPPTYGTGFYNEQFF,TGTGCCAGCAGCCCCCCAACGTACGGGACTGGATTTTACAATGAGCAGTTCTTC
NA,TRBD2,TRBV19,TRBJ2-1,CASSMFLAGPDEQFF,TGTGCCAGTAGTATGTTCCTAGCGGGCCCAGATGAGCAGTTCTTC
NA,NA,TRBV30,TRBJ1-1,CAWSVDPEAFF,TGTGCCTGGAGTGTAGACCCTGAAGCTTTCTTT
NA,NA,TRBV20-1,TRBJ2-5,CSARVVETQYF,TGCAGTGCTAGAGTCGTTGAGACCCAGTACTTC
few,TRBD1,TRBV7-7,TRBJ2-5,CASSPTTGVETQYF,TGTGCTAGCAGCCCAACGACAGGGGTCGAGACCCAGTACTTC
few,TRBD1,TRBV27,TRBJ1-5,CASSLGQGNQPQHF,TGTGCCAGCAGCCTTGGACAGGGCAATCAGCCCCAGCATTTT
NA,TRBD1,TRBV30,TRBJ2-5,CAWQKDRIGKKTQYF,TGTGCCTGGCAAAAGGACAGGATAGGAAAAAAGACCCAGTACTTC
NA,NA,TRBV27,TRBJ1-2,CASSWGRAGYGYTF,TGTGCCAGCAGTTGGGGACGCGCCGGCTATGGCTACACCTTC
NA,TRBD1,TRBV4-3,TRBJ2-4,CASSQGTGGNIQYF,TGCGCCAGCAGCCAAGGGACAGGGGGCAACATTCAGTACTTC
NA,TRBD2,TRBV2,TRBJ2-1,CASSASSGRAHEQFF,TGTGCCAGCAGTGCGTCCAGCGGGAGGGCCCATGAGCAGTTCTTC
NA,NA,TRBV15,TRBJ1-1,CATGFFGLLGEDTEAFF,TGTGCCACCGGCTTTTTTGGCTTACTGGGGGAGGACACTGAAGCTTTCTTT
NA,NA,TRBV4-3,TRBJ1-1,CASSRDSRNTEAFF,TGCGCCAGCAGCCGAGACTCAAGGAACACTGAAGCTTTCTTT
NA,NA,TRBV28,TRBJ2-7,CASSLPGQTSEQYF,TGTGCCAGCAGTTTACCCGGGCAGACCTCAGAGCAGTACTTC
NA,TRBD2,TRBV9,TRBJ2-3,CASSVALSGGNTDTQYF,TGTGCCAGCAGCGTAGCTCTTAGCGGGGGAAACACAGATACGCAGTATTTT
NA,NA,TRBV19,TRBJ1-1,CASSIMSEAFF,TGTGCCAGTAGTATAATGTCTGAAGCTTTCTTT
NA,TRBD2,TRBV2,TRBJ2-7,CASEAGGHEQYF,TGTGCCAGCGAAGCGGGGGGGCACGAGCAGTACTTC